This record looks at one T cell receptor beta chain sequence and its context. The source of the sample is a study of T-cell reconstitution after alpha-beta-depleted transplantation in children. V was trimmed by 7 bases and J by 2 bases, leaving 11 bases between them. Looked up from germline, CDR1 is SGHTA and CDR2 is FQGNSA. This CDR3 is 14 amino acids long. Unique molecular identifiers tagged the TCRbeta library. A single record per CDR3 protein comes from TCRdb applying MiXCR to the PCR reads. Of about 260,000 distinct CDR3 sequences in the sample, roughly 7.7% are singletons; the top ten hold roughly 6%.

The material was PBMCs, mostly from graft donor cells, obtained 180 days after TCRalphabeta/CD19-depleted stem cell transplant. This chain uses TRBV7-2 with TRBJ2-2, with D perhaps matching TRBD1 (6 bases). The TCR was taken from a male patient between 5 and 17 years old who had a stem cell transplant for acute lymphoblastic leukemia, so the T cells may come from the graft donor. CDR3 loop: CASNTGPNTGELFF. The CDR3 DNA reads TGTGCCAGCAATACAGGGCCTAACACCGGGGAGCTGTTTTTT.